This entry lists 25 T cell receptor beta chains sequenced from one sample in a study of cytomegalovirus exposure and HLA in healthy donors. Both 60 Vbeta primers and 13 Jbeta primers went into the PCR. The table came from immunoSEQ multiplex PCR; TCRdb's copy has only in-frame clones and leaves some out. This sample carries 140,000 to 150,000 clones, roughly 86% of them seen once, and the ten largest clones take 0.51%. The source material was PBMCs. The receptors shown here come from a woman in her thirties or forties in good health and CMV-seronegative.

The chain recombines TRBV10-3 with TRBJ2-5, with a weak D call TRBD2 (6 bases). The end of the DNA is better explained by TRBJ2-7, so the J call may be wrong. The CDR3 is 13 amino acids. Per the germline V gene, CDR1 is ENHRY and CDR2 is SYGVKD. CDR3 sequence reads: CAISTGDAYEQYF. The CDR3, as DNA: TGTGCCATCAGTACGGGAGACGCCTACGAGCAGTACTTC.

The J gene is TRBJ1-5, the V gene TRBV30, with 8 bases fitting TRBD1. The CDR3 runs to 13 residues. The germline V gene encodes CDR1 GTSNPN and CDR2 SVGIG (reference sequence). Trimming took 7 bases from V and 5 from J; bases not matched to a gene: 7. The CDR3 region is CASTGGPDQPQHF. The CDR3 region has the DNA TGTGCCTCCACAGGGGGACCGGATCAGCCCCAGCATTTT.

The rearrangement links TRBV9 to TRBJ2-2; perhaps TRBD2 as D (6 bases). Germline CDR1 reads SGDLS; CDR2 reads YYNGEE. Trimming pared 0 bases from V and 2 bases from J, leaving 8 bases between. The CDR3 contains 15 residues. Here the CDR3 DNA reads TGTGCCAGCAGCGTAGCGGGGGAAAACACCGGGGAGCTGTTTTTT. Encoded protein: CASSVAGENTGELFF.

The CDR3 sequence: CASTEQSATNEKLFF. The CDR3 DNA is TGCGCCAGCACCGAACAATCTGCAACTAATGAAAAACTGTTTTTT. The chain employs TRBV5-1 and TRBJ1-4; D uncertain. Between the trimmed V and J ends, which lost 6 bases and 0 bases, there was a span of 12 bases. Germline V gene lookup returns CDR1 SGHRS and CDR2 YFSETQ. The CDR3 sequence is 15 residues long. The full variable domain, completed using reference TRBV5-1 and TRBJ1-4, is KAGVTQTPRYLIKTRGQQVTLSCSPISGHRSVSWYQQTPGQGLQFLFEYFSETQRNKGNFPGRFSGRQFSNSRSEMNVSTLELGDSALYLCASTEQSATNEKLFFGSGTQLSVL.

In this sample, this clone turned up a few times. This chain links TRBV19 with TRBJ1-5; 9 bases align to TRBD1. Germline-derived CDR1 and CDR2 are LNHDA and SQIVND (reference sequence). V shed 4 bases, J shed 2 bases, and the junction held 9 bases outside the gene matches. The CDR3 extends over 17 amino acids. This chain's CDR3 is CASSTQQGARGNQPQHF. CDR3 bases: TGTGCCAGTAGTACACAACAGGGGGCGAGGGGCAATCAGCCCCAGCATTTT.

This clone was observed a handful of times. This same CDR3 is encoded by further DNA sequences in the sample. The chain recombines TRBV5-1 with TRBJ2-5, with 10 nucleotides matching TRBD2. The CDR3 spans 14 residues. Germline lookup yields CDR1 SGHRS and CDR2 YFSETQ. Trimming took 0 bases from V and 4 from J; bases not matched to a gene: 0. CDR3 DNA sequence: TGCGCCAGCAGCTTGGGACTAGCGGGAGAGACCCAGTACTTC. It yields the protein CASSLGLAGETQYF.

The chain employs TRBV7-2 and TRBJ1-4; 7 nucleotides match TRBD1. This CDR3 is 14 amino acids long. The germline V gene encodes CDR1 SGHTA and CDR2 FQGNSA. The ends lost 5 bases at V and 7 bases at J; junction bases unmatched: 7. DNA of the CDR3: TGTGCCAGCAGCAACAGGGGCCAGGGTGAAAAACTGTTTTTT. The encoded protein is CASSNRGQGEKLFF.

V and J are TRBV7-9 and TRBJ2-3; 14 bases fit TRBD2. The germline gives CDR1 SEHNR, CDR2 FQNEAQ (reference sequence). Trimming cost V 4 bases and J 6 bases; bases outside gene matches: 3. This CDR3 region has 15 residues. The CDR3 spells CASSYRTSGRDTQYF. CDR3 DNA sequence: TGTGCCAGCAGCTACCGGACTAGCGGGAGGGATACGCAGTATTTT.

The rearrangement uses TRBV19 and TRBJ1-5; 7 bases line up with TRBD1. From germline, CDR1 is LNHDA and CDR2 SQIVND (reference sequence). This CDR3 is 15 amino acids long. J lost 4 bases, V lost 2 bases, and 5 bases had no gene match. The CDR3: CASSIRGGLNQPQHF. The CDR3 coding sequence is TGTGCCAGTAGTATAAGAGGGGGCCTAAATCAGCCCCAGCATTTT.

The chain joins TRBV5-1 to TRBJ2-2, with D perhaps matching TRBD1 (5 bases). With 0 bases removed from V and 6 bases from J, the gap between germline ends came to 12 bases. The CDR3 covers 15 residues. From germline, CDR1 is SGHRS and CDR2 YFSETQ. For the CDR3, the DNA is TGCGCCAGCAGCTTGGTGGCAGGGCACGCCGGGGAGCTGTTTTTT. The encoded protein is CASSLVAGHAGELFF.

The CDR3 bases are TGCAGCGCTGCCGAGAGTCAATCCTACAATGAGCAGTTCTTC. Its translation is CSAAESQSYNEQFF. The chain joins TRBV29-1 to TRBJ2-1; no clear D. Germline lookup yields CDR1 SQVTM and CDR2 ANQGSEA. V lost 7 bases and J lost 1, with 14 bases in between. The CDR3 covers 14 residues.

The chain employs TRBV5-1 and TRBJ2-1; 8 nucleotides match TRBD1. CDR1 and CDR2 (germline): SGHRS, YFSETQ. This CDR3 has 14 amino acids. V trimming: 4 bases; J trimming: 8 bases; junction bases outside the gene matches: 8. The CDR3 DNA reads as TGCGCCAGCAGCCAGACAGGGGCCAGGGATGAGCAGTTCTTC. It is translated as CASSQTGARDEQFF.

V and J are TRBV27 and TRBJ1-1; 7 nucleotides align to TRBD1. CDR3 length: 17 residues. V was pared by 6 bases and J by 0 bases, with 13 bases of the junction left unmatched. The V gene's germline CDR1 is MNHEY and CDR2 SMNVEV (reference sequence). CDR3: CASSPLDRVTMNTEAFF. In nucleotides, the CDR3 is TGTGCCAGCAGCCCCCTTGACAGGGTGACTATGAACACTGAAGCTTTCTTT.

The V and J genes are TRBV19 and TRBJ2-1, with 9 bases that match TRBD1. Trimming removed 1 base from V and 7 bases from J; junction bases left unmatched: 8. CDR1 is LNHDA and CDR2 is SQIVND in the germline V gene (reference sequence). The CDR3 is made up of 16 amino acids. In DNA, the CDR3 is TGTGCCAGTAGTATAGGATCCGGACAGGGGAAAAATGAGCAGTTCTTC. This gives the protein CASSIGSGQGKNEQFF. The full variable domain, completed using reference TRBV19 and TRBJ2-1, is DGGITQSPKYLFRKEGQNVTLSCEQNLNHDAMYWYRQDPGQGLRLIYYSQIVNDFQKGDIAEGYSVSREKKESFPLTVTSAQKNPTAFYLCASSIGSGQGKNEQFFGPGTRLTVL.

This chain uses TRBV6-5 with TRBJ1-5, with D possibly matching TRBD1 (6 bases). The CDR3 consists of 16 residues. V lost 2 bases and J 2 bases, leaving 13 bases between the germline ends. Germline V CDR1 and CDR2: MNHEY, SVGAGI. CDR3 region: CASSYRTAAGNQPQHF. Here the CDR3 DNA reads TGTGCCAGCAGTTACAGGACAGCCGCGGGCAATCAGCCCCAGCATTTT.

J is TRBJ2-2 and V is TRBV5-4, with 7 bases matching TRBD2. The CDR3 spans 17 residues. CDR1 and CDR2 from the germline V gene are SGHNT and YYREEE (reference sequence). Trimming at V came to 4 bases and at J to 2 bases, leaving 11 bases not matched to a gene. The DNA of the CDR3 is TGTGCCAGCAGCCCCGGTGGGTCTAGCGGAAACACCGGGGAGCTGTTTTTT. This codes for CASSPGGSSGNTGELFF. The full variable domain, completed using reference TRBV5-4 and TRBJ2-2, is ETGVTQSPTHLIKTRGQQVTLRCSSQSGHNTVSWYQQALGQGPQFIFQYYREEENGRGNFPPRFSGLQFPNYSSELNVNALELDDSALYLCASSPGGSSGNTGELFFGEGSRLTVL.

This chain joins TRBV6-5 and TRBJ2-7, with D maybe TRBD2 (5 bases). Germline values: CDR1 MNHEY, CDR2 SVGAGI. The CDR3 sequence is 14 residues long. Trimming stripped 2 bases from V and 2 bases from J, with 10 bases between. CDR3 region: CASSYRVGAYEQYF. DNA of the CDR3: TGTGCCAGCAGTTACCGAGTCGGGGCCTACGAGCAGTACTTC.

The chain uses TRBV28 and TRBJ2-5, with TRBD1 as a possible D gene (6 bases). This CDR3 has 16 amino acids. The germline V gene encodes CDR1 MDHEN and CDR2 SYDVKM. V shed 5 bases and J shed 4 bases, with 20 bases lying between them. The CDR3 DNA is TGTGCCAGCAGTCCCCTTGGGGCCTCAGGGGTAGAGACCCAGTACTTC. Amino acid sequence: CASSPLGASGVETQYF.

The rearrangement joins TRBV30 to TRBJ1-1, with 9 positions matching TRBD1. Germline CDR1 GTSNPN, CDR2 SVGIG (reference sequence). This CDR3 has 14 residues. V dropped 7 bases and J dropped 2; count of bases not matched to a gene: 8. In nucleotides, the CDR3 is TGTGCCTTCCTACAGGGGGCTCTAAACACTGAAGCTTTCTTT. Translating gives CAFLQGALNTEAFF.

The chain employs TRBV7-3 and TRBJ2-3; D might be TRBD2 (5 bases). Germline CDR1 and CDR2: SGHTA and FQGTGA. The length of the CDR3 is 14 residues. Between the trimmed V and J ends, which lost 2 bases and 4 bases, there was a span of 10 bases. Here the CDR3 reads CASSLEGKPDTQYF. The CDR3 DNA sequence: TGTGCCAGCAGCTTAGAGGGAAAGCCAGATACGCAGTATTTT.

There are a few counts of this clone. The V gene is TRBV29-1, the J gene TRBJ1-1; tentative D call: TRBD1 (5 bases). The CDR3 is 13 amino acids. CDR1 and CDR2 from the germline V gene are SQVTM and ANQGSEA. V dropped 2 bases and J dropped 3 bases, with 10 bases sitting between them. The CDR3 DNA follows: TGCAGCGTTGAAAATAGGACATACACTGAAGCTTTCTTT. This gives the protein CSVENRTYTEAFF.

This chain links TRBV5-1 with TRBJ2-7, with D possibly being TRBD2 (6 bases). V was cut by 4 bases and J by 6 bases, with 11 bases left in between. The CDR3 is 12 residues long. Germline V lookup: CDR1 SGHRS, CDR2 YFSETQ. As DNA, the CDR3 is TGCGCCAGCAGCCGTTGGGGGGTCGAGCAGTACTTC. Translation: CASSRWGVEQYF. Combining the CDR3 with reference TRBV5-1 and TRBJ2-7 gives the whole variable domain KAGVTQTPRYLIKTRGQQVTLSCSPISGHRSVSWYQQTPGQGLQFLFEYFSETQRNKGNFPGRFSGRQFSNSRSEMNVSTLELGDSALYLCASSRWGVEQYFGPGTRLTVT.

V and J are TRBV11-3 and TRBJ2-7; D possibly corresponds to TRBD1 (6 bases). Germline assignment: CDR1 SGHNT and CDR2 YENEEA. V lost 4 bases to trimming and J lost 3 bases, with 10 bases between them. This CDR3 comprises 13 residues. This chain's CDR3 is CASSYRDIYEQYF. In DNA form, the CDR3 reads TGTGCCAGCAGCTACCGGGACATCTACGAGCAGTACTTC.

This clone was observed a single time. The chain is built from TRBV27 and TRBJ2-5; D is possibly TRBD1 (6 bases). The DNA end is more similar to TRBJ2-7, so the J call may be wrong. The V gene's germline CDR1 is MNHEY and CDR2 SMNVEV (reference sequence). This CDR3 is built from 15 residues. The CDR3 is CASSLLGHGLYEQYF. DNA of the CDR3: TGTGCCAGCAGTTTACTGGGACACGGGCTCTACGAGCAGTACTTC.

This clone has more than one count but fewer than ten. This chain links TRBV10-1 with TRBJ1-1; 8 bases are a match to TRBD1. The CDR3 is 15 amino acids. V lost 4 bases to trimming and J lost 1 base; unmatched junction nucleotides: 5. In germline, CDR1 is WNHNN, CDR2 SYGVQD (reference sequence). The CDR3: CASSVSGTGNTEAFF. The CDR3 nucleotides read TGCGCCAGCAGTGTCTCCGGGACAGGGAACACTGAAGCTTTCTTT.